This T cell receptor (beta chain) was found in a study of cytomegalovirus exposure and HLA in healthy donors. Germline V gene sequence: CDR1 SGHVS, CDR2 FQNEAQ. Trimming cost V 1 base and J 4 bases, with 17 bases left between them. The CDR3 length is 17 residues. It was with 60 Vbeta and 13 Jbeta primers that the PCR ran. TCRdb's table, derived via immunoSEQ multiplex PCR, lists solely in-frame clones and lacks some. The sample holds 120,000 or so clones, 82% seen once. Sequenced material: PBMCs. The TCR sequence derives from a male donor in good health and CMV-seropositive. The chain joins TRBV7-8 to TRBJ1-5; a weak D match, TRBD1 (6 bases). The CDR3 reads CASSLEIYREGNQPQHF. In nucleotides, the CDR3 is TGTGCCAGCAGCTTAGAGATTTACAGGGAGGGTAATCAGCCCCAGCATTTT.